The 16 T cell receptor beta chains below all came from one sample that was sequenced in a study of identical twins. In TCRdb, the 5' RACE reads were re-called with MiXCR into one record per CDR3 protein. Of around 530,000 distinct CDR3 sequences in the sample, about 15% were seen once. The same data also contributed to another study, on yellow fever vaccine responses in identical twins.

Source material: CD4+ T cells sorted from blood. The receptors come from a young woman in good health.

This chain links TRBV6-2 or TRBV6-3 with TRBJ2-7; D gene unclear. V was clipped by 6 bases and J by 2 bases, with 11 bases between them. The CDR3 length is 13 residues. Germline lookup yields CDR1 MNHEY and CDR2 SVGEGT. The CDR3 sequence is CASSPRTPYEQYF. The CDR3 coding sequence is TGTGCCAGCAGCCCCAGAACACCCTACGAGCAGTACTTC.

This clonotype was seen once. One end of the junction varies from germline; a read error may be responsible. The rearrangement uses TRBV15 and TRBJ1-1; D unclear. CDR1 LNHNV and CDR2 YYDKDF come from the germline V gene (reference sequence). The CDR3 covers 12 residues. The CDR3 loop is CATSRDPGGPLF. The CDR3 coding sequence is TGTGCCACCAGCAGAGATCCGGGAGGGCCACTCTTT.

This clonotype was found a few times. The chain couples TRBV7-2 to TRBJ2-1; 12 positions agree with TRBD1. The CDR3 extends over 17 amino acids. Losses at the gene ends were 5 bases for V and 8 bases for J; bases not matched to a gene: 13. CDR1 is SGHTA, CDR2 FQGNSA, per germline. The CDR3 here is CASSTAAGQGAVYEQFF. DNA of the CDR3: TGTGCCAGCAGCACCGCCGCGGGACAGGGGGCTGTGTATGAGCAGTTCTTC.

CDR3: CASSRETSSTQYF. As DNA, the CDR3 is TGTGCCAGCAGCCGAGAAACCTCCTCGACCCAGTACTTC. The chain combines TRBV7-6 with TRBJ2-5; no clear D. With 5 bases removed from V and 7 bases from J, the gap between germline ends came to 14 bases. Germline V gene data show CDR1 as SGHVS and CDR2 as FNYEAQ. The CDR3 length is 13 residues. Together with reference TRBV7-6 and TRBJ2-5, the CDR3 gives the full variable domain: GAGVSQSPRYKVTKRGQDVALRCDPISGHVSLYWYRQALGQGPEFLTYFNYEAQQDKSGLPNDRFSAERPEGSISTLTIQRTEQRDSAMYRCASSRETSSTQYFGPGTRLLVL.

The rearrangement links TRBV7-3 to TRBJ2-3, with TRBD1 identical over 7 bases. CDR1 SGHTA and CDR2 FQGTGA come from the germline V gene. The CDR3 has 15 residues. The J segment lost 1 base and the V segment lost 5 bases, leaving 6 bases of the junction unmatched. The CDR3 sequence is CASSQGQARTDTQYF. CDR3 nucleotide sequence: TGTGCCAGCAGCCAAGGACAGGCCCGCACAGATACGCAGTATTTT.

The chain combines TRBV20-1 with TRBJ2-7; 11 nucleotides match TRBD1. The J segment lost 3 bases and the V segment lost 6 bases, leaving 7 bases of the junction unmatched. Germline CDR1 reads DFQATT; CDR2 reads SNEGSKA (reference sequence). The CDR3 runs to 14 residues. The CDR3: CSAGGTGGYYEQYV. In DNA form, the CDR3 reads TGCAGTGCGGGGGGGACAGGGGGTTACTACGAGCAGTACGTC.

The chain joins TRBV21-1 to TRBJ2-7. TRBV21-1 is recorded as a pseudogene. The CDR3 has 16 amino acids. CDR3 nucleotides: TGTGCCAGCAGCAAATCTAACGATGGCAGCTCCTACGAGCAGTACGTC. This gives the protein CASSKSNDGSSYEQYV.

The V call is TRBV5-1, the J call TRBJ2-1; 12 bases are a match to TRBD2. CDR1 is SGHRS, CDR2 YFSETQ, per germline. The CDR3 is made up of 20 amino acids. The V gene end was trimmed by 0 bases and the J gene end by 4 bases; junction bases not matched to a gene: 14. In DNA form, the CDR3 reads TGCGCCAGCAGCTTGGCCCCCTCCCGACTAGCGGGGGCCCTATACAATGAGCAGTTCTTC. It is translated as CASSLAPSRLAGALYNEQFF.

The sample holds a few counts of this clonotype. The genes are TRBV6-1 and TRBJ2-7; 9 bases fit TRBD1. The CDR3 consists of 15 residues. The germline CDR1 and CDR2 sequences are MNHNS and SASEGT. V dropped 6 bases and J dropped 1; count of bases not matched to a gene: 7. The CDR3 coding sequence is TGTGCCAGCAGGAAGGACAGGGGAAAGTCCTACGAGCAGTACGTC. Translation gives CASRKDRGKSYEQYV.

This clonotype came up many times. The chain recombines TRBV5-1 with TRBJ2-7; 7 nucleotides line up with TRBD2. CDR3 length: 13 residues. The junction had 5 bases not matched to a gene; V was cut back by 6 bases and J by 2 bases. The V gene's germline CDR1 is SGHRS and CDR2 YFSETQ. The CDR3 spells CASKGGGAYEQYF. As DNA, the CDR3 is TGCGCCAGCAAGGGCGGGGGAGCCTACGAGCAGTACTTC.

This clonotype came up a few times. The chain employs TRBV5-1 and TRBJ1-1; TRBD1 matches 9 bases. Germline CDR1 reads SGHRS; CDR2 reads YFSETQ. The V gene end was trimmed by 3 bases and the J gene end by 4 bases; junction bases not matched to a gene: 7. This CDR3 comprises 15 residues. The CDR3 is CASSWEGQGGTEAFF. The DNA of the CDR3 is TGCGCCAGCAGCTGGGAGGGACAGGGAGGCACTGAAGCTTTCTTT. Together with reference TRBV5-1 and TRBJ1-1, the CDR3 gives the full variable domain: KAGVTQTPRYLIKTRGQQVTLSCSPISGHRSVSWYQQTPGQGLQFLFEYFSETQRNKGNFPGRFSGRQFSNSRSEMNVSTLELGDSALYLCASSWEGQGGTEAFFGQGTRLTVV.

This clonotype was detected only a few times. The rearrangement joins TRBV5-4 to TRBJ2-2, with D unclear. V gave up 2 bases and J gave up 3 bases, with 5 bases separating them. Looked up from germline, CDR1 is SGHNT and CDR2 is YYREEE (reference sequence). The CDR3 has 13 amino acids. The CDR3 is CASSFVYTGELFF. DNA for the CDR3: TGTGCCAGCAGCTTTGTTTACACCGGGGAGCTGTTTTTT.

This sequence joins TRBV11-2 and TRBJ2-7, with D uncertain. V shed 6 bases and J shed 6 bases, with 15 bases lying between them. Germline CDR1 SGHAT, CDR2 FQNNGV. This CDR3 comprises 13 residues. The CDR3, as DNA: TGTGCCAGCAGACCTATCGGTCGGGCCGAGCAGTACGTC. This encodes CASRPIGRAEQYV.

The chain carries TRBV24-1 and TRBJ2-3; 9 positions match TRBD2. CDR1 is KGHDR and CDR2 is SFDVKD in the germline V gene. With V trimmed by 9 bases and J by 1 base, 4 bases remained unmatched. The CDR3 has 14 amino acids. The CDR3 region has the DNA TGTGCCACCGCTAGCGGGATAGGCACAGATACGCAGTATTTT. Translated, it gives CATASGIGTDTQYF.

V is TRBV7-9 and J is TRBJ2-5; 7 bases fit TRBD2. The CDR3 totals 16 residues. The germline CDR1 and CDR2 sequences are SEHNR and FQNEAQ (reference sequence). Losses at the gene ends were 2 bases for V and 6 bases for J; bases not matched to a gene: 12. The CDR3 coding sequence is TGTGCCAGCAGCTTATGGGGTCGGGGGGAACCCAAGACCCAGTACTTC. Translating it yields CASSLWGRGEPKTQYF.

The gene calls are TRBV25-1 and TRBJ2-5; D unresolved. Germline CDR1 is MGHDK and CDR2 is SYGVNS. V lost 1 base and J lost 5, with 14 bases in between. The CDR3 extends over 15 amino acids. As DNA, the CDR3 is TGTGCCAGCAGTGAATGGGTGGGGATTGCTGAGACCCAGTACTTC. Its translation: CASSEWVGIAETQYF.